This T cell receptor beta chain is drawn from a study of T cell responses to AZD1222 COVID-19 vaccine (dated by TCRdb to the early 2020s). Regarding the research as a whole: TCR sequencing covered 233 trial participants: some 210 given two doses of AZD1222 and about 26 given two doses of MenACWY control vaccine. Trial participants were enrolled by age into subgroups of 18-55, 56-69 and 70-plus years, and roughly 160, 29 and 62 TCR-sequenced participants, respectively, were included in these subgroups.

The CDR3 regions of human TCRbeta chains were analyzed by immunosequencing. Regarding the original processing steps: TCRs in the repertoires were matched against a reference library of SARS-CoV-2-specific TCRs that had been generated with the MIRA antigen-specificity platform. Breadth was defined as the fraction of unique TCRs that were SARS-CoV-2-associated. Depth was defined as the fraction of total T cells that were SARS-CoV-2-associated. Using the MIRA data, each spike-specific TCR was assigned both to the spike region to which the TCR was reactive and to a CD4 or CD8 class. Log10-transformed breadth and depth values were compared by one-way ANOVA with Sidak's multiple comparisons tests. This immuneACCESS table, as held by TCRdb, lists in-frame sequences with V and J called but not all clones. Of the missing ones, under half trace to an unresolved V gene in checked studies; the others have no known cause. Clone size and V and J calls were adopted from that table, with D and trimming inferred from the DNA. The sample table holds under 150,000 clones, of which approximately 85% were seen once. The ten largest make up roughly 8.7% of the sample.

Relative to germline, V is missing 2 bases and J is missing 6 bases, with 14 bases of the junction outside any gene match. Sequences GTSNPN (CDR1) and SVGIG (CDR2) are obtained from the germline V gene (reference sequence). From the cysteine through the phenylalanine, the CDR3 covers 16 amino acids. The CDR3 DNA has 48 bases and is translated from base 1. The time point label on this specimen signifies: about 28 days (+/-7) after the second vaccine dose. The treatment or condition label on this specimen signifies: meningococcal conjugate vaccine given as trial control. Vaccinee samples were obtained from the UK trials COV001 and COV002, which included a single-blind randomized controlled phase 2/3 trial of AZD1222 (ChAdOx1 nCoV-19) in healthy adults. Trial participant PBMC samples were collected at day 0 and day 28 after the second dose for TCRbeta chain sequencing. Study-wide findings and limitations: Participants were mostly white British, with more females than males. The authors suggested clonal diversity may have been underestimated. The whole spike protein was spanned by vaccine-associated CD4 TCRs, and dominant responses were seen in regions 160-218 and 743-854. In the small 56-69-year group, the increase in depth fell short of significance, most likely because of low power. Conclusions about previously exposed vaccinees are limited because only six or seven AZD1222 recipients were SARS-CoV-2 seropositive at baseline. Epitopes outside the regions mutated in the B.1.351 and B.1.1.7 variants were reportedly recognized by nearly half of the unique spike-specific TCRs. Because no day 14 peak-response samples were available, the repertoires could be characterized only after the peak T cell response. After two AZD1222 doses, both the breadth and the depth of spike-specific TCRs were significantly higher than at day 0 and than in MenACWY recipients.

A remark on this clone: The antigen it binds to is not known. The input lacks base qualities; no much larger clone sits a single base away.

This TCR was recovered from an adult who received the MenACWY meningococcal vaccine as a control. The rearrangement combines TRBV30 with TRBJ2-7; TRBD1 agrees with 9 junctional bases. Sequenced here: peripheral blood, sampled 28 days after the second dose of the MenACWY control vaccine. The nucleotides are TGTGCCTGGAGTTCCCTTGGGACAGGGCGTAGGGTCGAGCAGTACTTC. It translates as CAWSSLGTGRRVEQYF.